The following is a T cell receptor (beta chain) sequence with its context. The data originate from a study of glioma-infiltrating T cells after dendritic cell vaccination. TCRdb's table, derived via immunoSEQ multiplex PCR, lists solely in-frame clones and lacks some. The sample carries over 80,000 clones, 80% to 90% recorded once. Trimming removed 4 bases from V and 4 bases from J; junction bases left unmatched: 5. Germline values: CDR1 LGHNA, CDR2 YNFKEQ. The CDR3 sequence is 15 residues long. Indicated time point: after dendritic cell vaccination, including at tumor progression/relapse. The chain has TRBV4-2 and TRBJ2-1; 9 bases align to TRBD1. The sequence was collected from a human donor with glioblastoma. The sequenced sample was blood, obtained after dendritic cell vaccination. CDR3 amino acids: CASSPGQGHYNEQFF. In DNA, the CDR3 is TGTGCCAGCAGCCCGGGACAGGGTCATTACAATGAGCAGTTCTTC.